The source of this TCR beta chain is a study of technical replicates of blood from a few donors. Generated by immunoSEQ multiplex PCR, the TCRdb table keeps only in-frame clones and is missing some. The sample lists about 13,000 clones, 95% occurring once. This sequence was found in a human donor in good health. The sequencing sample was made of PBMCs.

CDR3 amino acids: CASSPPASGKSGELFF. The DNA of the CDR3 is TGTGCCAGCTCACCACCGGCTAGCGGGAAATCCGGGGAGCTGTTTTTT. The chain uses TRBV18 and TRBJ2-2, with TRBD2 identical over 9 bases. This CDR3 has 16 residues. Germline CDR1 KGHSH, CDR2 LQKENI. V lost 0 bases, J lost 6 bases, and 5 bases stayed unmatched.